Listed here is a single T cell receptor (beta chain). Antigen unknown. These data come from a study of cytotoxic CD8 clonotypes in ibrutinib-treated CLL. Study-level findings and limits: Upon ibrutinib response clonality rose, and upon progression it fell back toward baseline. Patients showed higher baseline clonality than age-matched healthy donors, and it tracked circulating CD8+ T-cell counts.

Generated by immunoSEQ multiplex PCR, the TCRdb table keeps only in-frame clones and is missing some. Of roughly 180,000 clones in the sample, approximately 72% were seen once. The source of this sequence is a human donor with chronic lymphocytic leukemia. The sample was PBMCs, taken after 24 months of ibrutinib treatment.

CDR3 in DNA: TGTGCCAGCAGATTACGGGTGGTGACAGATACGCAGTATTTT. It translates to CASRLRVVTDTQYF. The chain links TRBV28 to TRBJ2-3; no clear D gene. The CDR3 is 14 residues long. Trimming removed 6 bases at V and 3 bases at J, with 13 bases between. CDR1 is MDHEN and CDR2 is SYDVKM in the germline V gene.